The 29 T cell receptor beta chains presented below share a single source sample, sequenced in a study of identical twins. One entry per CDR3 protein results from TCRdb running MiXCR on the 5' RACE reads. The sample carries a few hundred thousand distinct CDR3 sequences, 6.5% recorded once. In addition, the sample was reused for a study of T cells expressing NK-cell markers.

The material sequenced was CD8+ T cells sorted from blood. The receptors stem from a young woman in good health.

A few counts support this clonotype. This chain links TRBV7-8 with TRBJ2-1; tentatively, D is TRBD2 (5 bases). V lost 5 bases, J lost 5 bases, and 19 bases lay in between. CDR1 SGHVS and CDR2 FQNEAQ come from the germline V gene. The CDR3 consists of 16 residues. The CDR3 loop reads CASSPHSYGLDNEQFF. DNA of the CDR3: TGTGCCAGCAGCCCTCATTCCTACGGACTCGACAATGAGCAGTTCTTC.

This chain joins TRBV30 and TRBJ1-4, with no clear D. The CDR3 runs to 14 residues. Trimming removed 0 bases from V and 4 bases from J, with 9 bases in between. In germline, CDR1 is GTSNPN, CDR2 SVGIG (reference sequence). Here the CDR3 DNA reads TGTGCCTGGAGTGTCCCAGGATTTAATGAAAAACTGTTTTTT. Translation: CAWSVPGFNEKLFF. Using reference TRBV30 and TRBJ1-4 for the parts outside the CDR3, the full variable domain is SQTIHQWPATLVQPVGSPLSLECTVEGTSNPNLYWYRQAAGRGLQLLFYSVGIGQISSEVPQNLSASRPQDRQFILSSKKLLLSDSGFYLCAWSVPGFNEKLFFGSGTQLSVL.

This clonotype was detected only a few times. The chain joins TRBV6-1 to TRBJ2-7; tentatively, D is TRBD1 (5 bases). The CDR3 is made up of 13 amino acids. Germline values: CDR1 MNHNS, CDR2 SASEGT. Trimming removed 5 bases at V and 7 bases at J, with 15 bases between. CDR3 in amino acids: CASSPGRPGEQYF. In DNA, the CDR3 is TGTGCCAGCAGTCCAGGGCGACCAGGGGAGCAGTACTTC.

This clonotype came up a few times. The chain employs TRBV7-9 and TRBJ2-1, with 9 positions matching TRBD1. CDR1 and CDR2 from the germline V gene are SEHNR and FQNEAQ (reference sequence). V trimming: 0 bases; J trimming: 6 bases; junction bases outside the gene matches: 3. The CDR3 sequence is 15 residues long. This CDR3 reads CASSLAMDRGNEQFF. The CDR3 DNA sequence: TGTGCCAGCAGCTTAGCTATGGACAGGGGCAATGAGCAGTTCTTC.

This clonotype was seen only a few times. One end of the junction fails to match germline, which may point to a read error. This chain joins TRBV29-1 and TRBJ1-2; the D is unclear. Germline values: CDR1 SQVTM, CDR2 ANQGSEA. The length of the CDR3 is 11 residues. CDR3 bases: TGCAGCGTTGAACTGGGTGGCGCTGAGAACTTC. Its translation is CSVELGGAENF.

The chain couples TRBV6-1 to TRBJ2-3; 12 bases align to TRBD2. Germline CDR1 MNHNS, CDR2 SASEGT. Trimming removed 5 bases from V and 2 bases from J; junction bases left unmatched: 2. CDR3 size: 15 residues. CDR3 in amino acids: CASSLAGGFTDTQYF. CDR3 sequence (DNA): TGTGCCAGCAGTCTAGCGGGGGGGTTCACAGATACGCAGTATTTT.

The genes are TRBV29-1 and TRBJ1-2, with D perhaps TRBD1 (6 bases). Trimming removed 1 base at V and 8 bases at J, with 11 bases between. The CDR3 runs 12 residues. The germline V gene encodes CDR1 SQVTM and CDR2 ANQGSEA. The CDR3 protein is CSVEVTGRGYTF. The CDR3 nucleotides read TGCAGCGTTGAAGTCACAGGGCGGGGCTACACCTTC.

V gene TRBV19 combines with J gene TRBJ1-1; D uncertain. The CDR3 sequence is 14 residues long. The V gene's germline CDR1 is LNHDA and CDR2 SQIVND (reference sequence). The V and J ends lost 3 bases and 2 bases respectively, with 10 bases between them. CDR3 region: CASSISVTNTEAFF. The CDR3 DNA is TGTGCCAGTAGTATCTCAGTAACCAACACTGAAGCTTTCTTT.

This clonotype turned up a few times. DNA for the CDR3: TGTGCCAGCAGCCAGGGCCTTCTCGGCTACACCTTC. Translated: CASSQGLLGYTF. The V gene is TRBV14, the J gene TRBJ1-2; D is uncertain. Trimming cost V 3 bases and J 8 bases, with 10 bases left between them. The CDR3 extends over 12 amino acids. Germline V CDR1 and CDR2: SGHDN, FVKESK.

DNA of the CDR3: TGCAGTGCCCCTAAGCCACCTTACAATGAGCAGTTCTTC. It is translated as CSAPKPPYNEQFF. The chain combines TRBV20-1 with TRBJ2-1; D gene unclear. Germline V CDR1 and CDR2: DFQATT, SNEGSKA (reference sequence). V lost 6 bases, J lost 4 bases, and 13 bases lay in between. The CDR3 contains 13 residues.

In its sample, this clonotype was seen a few times. The chain is built from TRBV10-2 and TRBJ2-7; TRBD1 or TRBD2 may be the D gene (6 bases each). The V gene lost 4 bases and the J gene lost 5 bases, with 15 bases spanning the gap. The CDR3 runs to 14 residues. CDR1 is WSHSY, CDR2 SAAADI, per germline. CDR3 amino acids: CASSGSGAADEQYF. CDR3 bases: TGCGCCAGCAGTGGCTCGGGGGCCGCCGACGAGCAGTACTTC.

The chain joins TRBV30 to TRBJ1-1; maybe TRBD1 (5 bases). Germline CDR1 GTSNPN, CDR2 SVGIG (reference sequence). The V gene lost 3 bases and the J gene lost 11 bases, with 19 bases spanning the gap. The CDR3 length is 13 residues. CDR3 residues: CAWRGSGAKEAFF. Here the CDR3 DNA reads TGTGCCTGGAGGGGGTCCGGGGCGAAGGAGGCTTTCTTT. The complete variable domain, with remaining parts taken from reference TRBV30 and TRBJ1-1, reads SQTIHQWPATLVQPVGSPLSLECTVEGTSNPNLYWYRQAAGRGLQLLFYSVGIGQISSEVPQNLSASRPQDRQFILSSKKLLLSDSGFYLCAWRGSGAKEAFFGQGTRLTVV.

About this clonotype: An end of the junction differs from the germline gene, which may be a read error. The chain uses TRBV7-9 and TRBJ1-1; 7 nucleotides agree with TRBD1. CDR3 length: 15 amino acids. Germline-derived CDR1 and CDR2 are SEHNR and FQNEAQ (reference sequence). The CDR3 protein is CASSLVTGLNTEASF. CDR3 DNA: TGTGCCAGCAGCCTGGTGACAGGGTTGAACACTGAAGCTTCCTTT.

In its sample, this clonotype was seen many times. The gene calls are TRBV12-3 or TRBV12-4 and TRBJ2-1; D is undetermined. The CDR3 extends over 12 amino acids. V was cut by 4 bases and J by 9 bases, with 10 bases left in between. CDR3 sequence (DNA): TGTGCCAGCAGTTCGCCCGGTGGTGAGCAGTTCTTC. This gives the protein CASSSPGGEQFF.

This clonotype was picked up a small number of times. This rearrangement joins TRBV5-1 to TRBJ2-7, with 8 bases matching TRBD1. This CDR3 region has 15 residues. Germline V gene data show CDR1 as SGHRS and CDR2 as YFSETQ. The ends lost 0 bases at V and 3 bases at J; junction bases unmatched: 5. In nucleotides, the CDR3 is TGCGCCAGCAGCTTGGTCGGACAGGGCAGCTACGAGCAGTACTTC. Translating it yields CASSLVGQGSYEQYF.

The rearrangement links TRBV12-3 or TRBV12-4 to TRBJ1-2; D is possibly TRBD1 (5 bases). Trimming took off 1 base at V and 7 bases at J, with 13 bases between the two ends. This CDR3 contains 14 residues. The CDR3 region has the DNA TGTGCCAGCAGTTTAGGGGGGACTTTGGTTGGCTACACCTTC. Its protein is CASSLGGTLVGYTF.

This clonotype appeared a few times. The V and J genes are TRBV13 and TRBJ2-2; TRBD1 matches at 8 bases. Trimming removed 5 bases from V and 5 bases from J; junction bases left unmatched: 4. Germline assignment: CDR1 PRHDT and CDR2 FYEKMQ (reference sequence). CDR3 length equals 14 residues. CDR3 amino acids: CASSPRGRTGELFF. CDR3 in DNA: TGTGCCAGCAGCCCCAGGGGGCGAACCGGGGAGCTGTTTTTT.

V and J are TRBV7-9 and TRBJ2-3; D perhaps matches TRBD2 (5 bases). Germline CDR1 is SEHNR and CDR2 is FQNEAQ (reference sequence). Trimming took 11 bases from V and 0 from J, leaving 12 bases between them. There are 13 residues in the CDR3. As DNA, the CDR3 is TGTGCCGCGGACTTATCTAGCACAGATACGCAGTATTTT. It codes for CAADLSSTDTQYF.

This clonotype has just a few counts. V and J are TRBV30 and TRBJ1-2, with D hard to call. This CDR3 spans 9 amino acids. Germline CDR1 and CDR2: GTSNPN and SVGIG (reference sequence). The V gene lost 6 bases and the J gene lost 6 bases, with 5 bases spanning the gap. CDR3 DNA sequence: TGTGCCTGTAGAGATGGCTACACCTTC. Translated: CACRDGYTF.

V and J are TRBV7-6 and TRBJ2-3; D is undetermined. Germline V CDR1 and CDR2: SGHVS, FNYEAQ. V was pared by 5 bases and J by 4 bases, with 10 bases between. The CDR3 runs to 13 residues. The CDR3 here is CASSNTIADTQYF. The CDR3 DNA reads as TGTGCCAGCAGCAACACGATCGCAGATACGCAGTATTTT.

The V call is TRBV4-3, the J call TRBJ2-5, with D unresolved. The CDR3 has 14 residues. Trimming cost V 1 base and J 3 bases, with 9 bases left between them. Germline V gene sequence: CDR1 LGHNA, CDR2 YSLEER. The CDR3 DNA is TGCGCCAGCAGCCAAGGGCTAGGTGAAGAGACCCAGTACTTC. Translation: CASSQGLGEETQYF.

In its sample, this clonotype was seen many times. This chain joins TRBV7-2 and TRBJ2-1; 7 nucleotides match TRBD1. The CDR3 loop spans 16 amino acids. Germline CDR1 and CDR2: SGHTA and FQGNSA. Losses at the gene ends were 1 base for V and 5 bases for J; bases not matched to a gene: 8. The CDR3 region has the DNA TGTGCCAGCAGCTTAGAAACAGGGGCCCTACACAATGAGCAGTTCTTC. Translating it yields CASSLETGALHNEQFF. Complete variable domain (other parts from reference TRBV7-2 and TRBJ2-1): GAGVSQSPSNKVTEKGKDVELRCDPISGHTALYWYRQSLGQGLEFLIYFQGNSAPDKSGLPSDRFSAERTGGSVSTLTIQRTQQEDSAVYLCASSLETGALHNEQFFGPGTRLTVL.

The chain carries TRBV13 and TRBJ2-7; D remains unclear. V was clipped by 1 base and J by 2 bases, with 6 bases between them. Germline values: CDR1 PRHDT, CDR2 FYEKMQ (reference sequence). This CDR3 region has 13 residues. The CDR3 DNA follows: TGTGCCAGCAGCTTAGAGGGTACCTACGAGCAGTACTTC. This gives the protein CASSLEGTYEQYF.

This clonotype showed up just a few times. V gene TRBV30 combines with J gene TRBJ2-1; D possibly uses TRBD1 or TRBD2 (5 bases each). The CDR3 extends over 16 amino acids. Per the germline V gene, CDR1 is GTSNPN and CDR2 is SVGIG (reference sequence). Trimming pared 2 bases from V and 8 bases from J, leaving 22 bases between. CDR3 DNA sequence: TGTGCCTGGAGTCTATCAACAGGACTCTACAGTGATGAGCAGTTCTTC. Protein: CAWSLSTGLYSDEQFF.

This clonotype was observed a handful of times. The rearrangement joins TRBV11-2 to TRBJ2-1; 8 bases map to TRBD2. V gave up 1 base and J gave up 1 base; unmatched junction bases: 12. Looked up from germline, CDR1 is SGHAT and CDR2 is FQNNGV. The CDR3 covers 19 residues. CDR3 region: CASSLGPGGRGGSYNEQFF. In DNA form, the CDR3 reads TGTGCCAGCAGCTTAGGCCCGGGGGGGCGGGGAGGGTCCTACAATGAGCAGTTCTTC.

This chain joins TRBV9 and TRBJ2-1; D might be TRBD2 (5 bases). This CDR3 comprises 15 residues. The germline V and J ends were trimmed by 1 base and 4 bases, with 12 bases remaining between them. Germline V gene lookup returns CDR1 SGDLS and CDR2 YYNGEE. The CDR3 loop reads CASSVFGGLYNEQFF. The CDR3, as DNA: TGTGCCAGCAGCGTATTCGGAGGCCTATACAATGAGCAGTTCTTC.

This sequence joins TRBV6-1 and TRBJ1-5; D perhaps matches TRBD1 (5 bases). V lost 6 bases and J lost 0, with 18 bases in between. There are 17 residues in the CDR3. The germline V gene encodes CDR1 MNHNS and CDR2 SASEGT. CDR3 in DNA: TGTGCCAGCAGCACTACCGACAGTACCTATAGCAATCAGCCCCAGCATTTT. Translation: CASSTTDSTYSNQPQHF.

This clonotype occurred a few times. The CDR3: CASSDGTVTGELFF. For the CDR3, the DNA is TGTGCCAGCAGCGACGGGACAGTCACCGGGGAGCTGTTTTTT. The rearrangement joins TRBV9 to TRBJ2-2; 7 nucleotides agree with TRBD1. CDR1 and CDR2 (germline): SGDLS, YYNGEE. V lost 3 bases to trimming and J lost 4 bases; unmatched junction nucleotides: 3. The CDR3 contains 14 residues. The whole variable domain, remainder taken from reference TRBV9 and TRBJ2-2, is DSGVTQTPKHLITATGQRVTLRCSPRSGDLSVYWYQQSLDQGLQFLIQYYNGEERAKGNILERFSAQQFPDLHSELNLSSLELGDSALYFCASSDGTVTGELFFGEGSRLTVL.

The V call is TRBV20-1, the J call TRBJ2-5; the D gene could be TRBD1 or TRBD2 (6 bases each). Trimming shortened V by 1 base and J by 7 bases, and 16 bases separated the two germline ends. The CDR3 contains 14 residues. Germline lookup yields CDR1 DFQATT and CDR2 SNEGSKA (reference sequence). CDR3 nucleotide sequence: TGCAGTGCTAGAGGCGCGGAGGGGGTTGGGACCCAGTACTTC. It yields the protein CSARGAEGVGTQYF.